This T cell receptor (beta chain) is drawn from a study of identical twins. Findings of the study overall: Because invariant MAIT and iNKT cells could be present, zero-insertion analyses could be partly confounded. A cross-sectional statistical analysis, not follow-up of the same donors, supported the conclusions.

All donors comprised healthy Caucasians. Comments on this clonotype: No antigen is known for it.

cDNA molecules carried unique molecular identifiers, and template switching added a universal primer site. One entry per CDR3 protein results from TCRdb running MiXCR on the 5' RACE reads. Among hundreds of thousands of distinct CDR3 sequences listed, around an eighth were seen once. Germline V lookup: CDR1 MNHNS, CDR2 SASEGT. V was shortened by 4 bases and J by 3 bases, with 13 bases between the two germline ends. CDR3 size: 14 residues. The receptor was isolated from a woman younger than 35 in good health. The V call is TRBV6-1, the J call TRBJ2-7; a possible D gene is TRBD1 (6 bases). What was sequenced was memory (CD45RO+) T cells sorted from blood. CDR3 region: CASSGPGQHYEQYF. The CDR3 DNA sequence: TGTGCCAGCAGTGGTCCGGGACAACACTACGAGCAGTACTTC.